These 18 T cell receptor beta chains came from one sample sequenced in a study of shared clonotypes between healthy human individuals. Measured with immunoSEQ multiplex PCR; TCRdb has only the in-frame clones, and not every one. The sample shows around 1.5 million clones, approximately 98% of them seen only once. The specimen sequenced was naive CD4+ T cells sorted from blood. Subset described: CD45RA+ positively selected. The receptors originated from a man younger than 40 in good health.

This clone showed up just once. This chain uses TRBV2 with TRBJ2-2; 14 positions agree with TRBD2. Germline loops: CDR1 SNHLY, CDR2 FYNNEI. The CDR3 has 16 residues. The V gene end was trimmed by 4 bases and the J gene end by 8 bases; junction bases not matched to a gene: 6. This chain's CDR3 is CASSATSGRARGELFF. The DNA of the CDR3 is TGTGCCAGCAGTGCGACTAGCGGGAGGGCCAGAGGGGAGCTGTTTTTT.

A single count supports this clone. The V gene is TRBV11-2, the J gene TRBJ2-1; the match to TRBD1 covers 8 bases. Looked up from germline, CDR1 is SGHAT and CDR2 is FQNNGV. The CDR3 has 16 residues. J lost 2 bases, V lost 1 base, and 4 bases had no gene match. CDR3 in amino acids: CASSLGSGGTYNEQFF. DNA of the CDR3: TGTGCCAGCAGCTTAGGGTCAGGGGGCACCTACAATGAGCAGTTCTTC.

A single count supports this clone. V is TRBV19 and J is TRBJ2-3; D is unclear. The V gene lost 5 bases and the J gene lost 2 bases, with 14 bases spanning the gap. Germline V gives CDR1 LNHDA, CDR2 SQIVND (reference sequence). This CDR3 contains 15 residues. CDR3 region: CASSFSAPNTDTQYF. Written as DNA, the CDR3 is TGTGCCAGTAGTTTTTCGGCACCAAACACAGATACGCAGTATTTT.

DNA for the CDR3: TGTGCCAGCTCGTCAAGCTCTGGGGCCAACGTCCTGACTTTC. Translated: CASSSSSGANVLTF. The rearrangement links TRBV18 to TRBJ2-6; unclear D gene. V was trimmed by 6 bases and J by 0 bases, leaving 6 bases between them. Germline V gives CDR1 KGHSH, CDR2 LQKENI. The CDR3 has 14 residues.

CDR3 region: CASSSRGDGSGANVLTF. The DNA of the CDR3 is TGTGCCAGCAGCTCCCGCGGAGATGGCTCTGGGGCCAACGTCCTGACTTTC. This chain connects TRBV5-5 to TRBJ2-6, with D unresolved. Germline CDR1 is SGHKS and CDR2 is YYEKEE (reference sequence). The germline V and J ends were trimmed by 3 bases and 0 bases, with 13 bases remaining between them. The CDR3 is 17 amino acids. Supplemented by reference TRBV5-5 and TRBJ2-6, the full variable domain reads DAGVTQSPTHLIKTRGQQVTLRCSPISGHKSVSWYQQVLGQGPQFIFQYYEKEERGRGNFPDRFSARQFPNYSSELNVNALLLGDSALYLCASSSRGDGSGANVLTFGAGSRLTVL.

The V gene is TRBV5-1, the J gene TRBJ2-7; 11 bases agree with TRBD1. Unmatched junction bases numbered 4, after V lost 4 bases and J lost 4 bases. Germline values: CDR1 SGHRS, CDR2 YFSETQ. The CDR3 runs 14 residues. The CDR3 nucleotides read TGCGCCAGCAGCCCGGACAGGGGGCATTACGAGCAGTACTTC. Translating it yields CASSPDRGHYEQYF.

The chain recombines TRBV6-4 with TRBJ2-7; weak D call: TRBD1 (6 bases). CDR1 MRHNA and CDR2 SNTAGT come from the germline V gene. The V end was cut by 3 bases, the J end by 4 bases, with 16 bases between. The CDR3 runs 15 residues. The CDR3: CASSEGAGQGYEQYF. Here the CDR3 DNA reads TGTGCCAGCAGTGAAGGGGCCGGGCAGGGGTACGAGCAGTACTTC.

CDR3 sequence: CATSPTPGRRNEQFF. The CDR3 DNA reads TGTGCCACCTCTCCTACCCCCGGCCGGAGGAATGAGCAGTTCTTC. The chain links TRBV15 to TRBJ2-1, with a weak D call TRBD2 (5 bases). Germline V lookup: CDR1 LNHNV, CDR2 YYDKDF (reference sequence). V lost 8 bases to trimming and J lost 7 bases, with 21 bases between them. CDR3 size: 15 residues.

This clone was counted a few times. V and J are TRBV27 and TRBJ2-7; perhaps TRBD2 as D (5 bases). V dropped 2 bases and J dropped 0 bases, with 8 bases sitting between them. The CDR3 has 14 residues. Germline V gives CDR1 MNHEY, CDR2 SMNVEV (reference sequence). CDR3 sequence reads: CASSLVDYSYEQYF. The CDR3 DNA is TGTGCCAGCAGTTTAGTTGACTACTCCTACGAGCAGTACTTC.

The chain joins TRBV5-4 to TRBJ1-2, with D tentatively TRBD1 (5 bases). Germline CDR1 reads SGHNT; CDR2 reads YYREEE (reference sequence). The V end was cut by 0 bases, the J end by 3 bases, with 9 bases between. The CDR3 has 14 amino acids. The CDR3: CASSLAGVDYGYTF. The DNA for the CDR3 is TGTGCCAGCAGCTTGGCGGGGGTCGACTATGGCTACACCTTC.

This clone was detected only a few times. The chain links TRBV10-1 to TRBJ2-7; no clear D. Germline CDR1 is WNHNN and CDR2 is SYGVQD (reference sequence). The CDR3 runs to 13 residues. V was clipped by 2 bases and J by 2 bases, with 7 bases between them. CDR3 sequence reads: CASSEAVTYEQYF. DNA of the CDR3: TGCGCCAGCAGTGAGGCGGTAACCTACGAGCAGTACTTC.

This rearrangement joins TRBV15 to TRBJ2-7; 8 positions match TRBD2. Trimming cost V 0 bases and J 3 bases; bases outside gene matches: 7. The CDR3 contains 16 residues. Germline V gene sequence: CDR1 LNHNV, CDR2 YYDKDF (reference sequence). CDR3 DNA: TGTGCCACCAGCAGAGATATTACTAGCGGACTCTACGAGCAGTACTTC. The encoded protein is CATSRDITSGLYEQYF.

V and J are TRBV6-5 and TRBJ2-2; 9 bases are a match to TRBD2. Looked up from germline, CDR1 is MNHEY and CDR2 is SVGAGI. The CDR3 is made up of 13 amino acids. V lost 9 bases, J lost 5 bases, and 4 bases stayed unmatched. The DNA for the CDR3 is TGTGCCAGTAGCGGGAGTGGTACCGGGGAGCTGTTTTTT. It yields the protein CASSGSGTGELFF.

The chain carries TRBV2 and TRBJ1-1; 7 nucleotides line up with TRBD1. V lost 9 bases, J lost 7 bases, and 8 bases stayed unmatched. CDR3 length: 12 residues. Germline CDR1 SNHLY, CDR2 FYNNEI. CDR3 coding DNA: TGTGCCAGTATTCTCGGGACAGTTGAAGCTTTCTTT. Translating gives CASILGTVEAFF.

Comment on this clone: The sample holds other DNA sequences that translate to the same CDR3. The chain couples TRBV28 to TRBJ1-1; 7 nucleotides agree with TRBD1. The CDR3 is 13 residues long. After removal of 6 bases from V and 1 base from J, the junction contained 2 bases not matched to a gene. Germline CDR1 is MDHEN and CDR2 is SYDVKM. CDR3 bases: TGTGCCAGCAGAAGGACAGGGAACACTGAAGCTTTCTTT. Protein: CASRRTGNTEAFF. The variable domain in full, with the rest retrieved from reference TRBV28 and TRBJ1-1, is DVKVTQSSRYLVKRTGEKVFLECVQDMDHENMFWYRQDPGLGLRLIYFSYDVKMKEKGDIPEGYSVSREKKERFSLILESASTNQTSMYLCASRRTGNTEAFFGQGTRLTVV.

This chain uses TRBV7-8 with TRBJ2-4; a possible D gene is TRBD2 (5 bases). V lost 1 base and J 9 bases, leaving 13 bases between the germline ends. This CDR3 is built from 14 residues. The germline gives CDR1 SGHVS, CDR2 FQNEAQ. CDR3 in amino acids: CASSLDLAIGIQYF. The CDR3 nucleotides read TGTGCCAGCAGCTTAGACTTAGCGATAGGCATTCAGTACTTC.

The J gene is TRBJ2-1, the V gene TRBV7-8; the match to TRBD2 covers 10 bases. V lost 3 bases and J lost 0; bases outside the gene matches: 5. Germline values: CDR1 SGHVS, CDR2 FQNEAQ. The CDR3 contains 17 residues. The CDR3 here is CASSLTPSGSSYNEQFF. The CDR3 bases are TGTGCCAGCAGCTTGACTCCTAGCGGGAGCTCCTACAATGAGCAGTTCTTC.

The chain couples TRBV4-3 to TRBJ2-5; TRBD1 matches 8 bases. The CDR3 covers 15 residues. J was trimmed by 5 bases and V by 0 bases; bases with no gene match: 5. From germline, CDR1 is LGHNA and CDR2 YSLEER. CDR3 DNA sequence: TGCGCCAGCAGCCAAGATAGACAGGGGTGGGAGACCCAGTACTTC. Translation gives CASSQDRQGWETQYF.